This entry features one TCR beta chain sequence. The sample belongs to a study of blood T cell repertoires in COVID-19. Study at large: Acute and convalescent COVID-19 samples came from the United States, Italy and Spain. PBMCs, B-cell-depleted T cells, or T cells provided the cDNA or gDNA that made up the material.

Original analysis: It was from reference gene primer amplification that nucleated cell counts were estimated. Using immunoSEQ multiplex PCR, the repertoire was profiled, and TCRdb retains in-frame clones only, with some absent. V and J calls and clone size are those listed in that table; D and trimming were worked out from the DNA. The data show approximately 200,000 clones, with about 80% seen just once and 3% held by the top ten. This CDR3 contains 14 residues. V lost 5 bases and J lost 7; bases outside the gene matches: 5. CDR1 and CDR2 from the germline V gene are MDHEN and SYDVKM. The specimen sequenced was peripheral blood. The chain employs TRBV28 and TRBJ2-7; 13 nucleotides match TRBD2. This TCR was sampled from a woman in her thirties who had recovered from COVID-19. The CDR3 nucleotides are TGTGCCAGCAGTACTAGCGGGAGGGCGGGAGAGCAGTACTTC. Amino acids: CASSTSGRAGEQYF.